These 31 T cell receptor beta chains were all obtained from the same sample, sequenced in a study of cytomegalovirus exposure and HLA in healthy donors. Profiling relied on immunoSEQ multiplex PCR, and the TCRdb table lists in-frame clones only, not all of them. Counted here are 150,000 to 180,000 clones, approximately 86% occurring once; the ten biggest clones make up roughly 2.1%. The sequenced sample consisted of PBMCs. These receptor sequences come from a human donor in good health.

The table lists this clone with a few counts. Other DNA sequences in the same sample also yield this CDR3. V and J are TRBV6-5 and TRBJ1-2; D gene unclear. V was shortened by 7 bases and J by 2 bases, with 14 bases between the two germline ends. CDR3 length equals 14 residues. Germline V CDR1 and CDR2: MNHEY, SVGAGI. The chain's CDR3 is CASTPLGGNYGYTF. The CDR3 coding sequence is TGTGCCAGCACCCCTTTGGGAGGGAACTATGGCTACACCTTC.

This clone was seen just once. Written as DNA, the CDR3 is TGTGCCAGCAGTTCTCGTAGGGGGCGACCCGGGACCCCGCTGTTTTTT. Encoded protein: CASSSRRGRPGTPLFF. The V call is TRBV6-5, the J call TRBJ2-2; 7 nucleotides agree with TRBD1. Germline CDR1 MNHEY, CDR2 SVGAGI. With V trimmed by 4 bases and J by 13 bases, 18 bases remained unmatched. This CDR3 contains 16 residues.

The V gene is TRBV29-1, the J gene TRBJ1-3; D gene ambiguous. The germline gives CDR1 SQVTM, CDR2 ANQGSEA. CDR3 length: 15 residues. V gave up 8 bases and J gave up 1 base, with 18 bases separating them. The CDR3 DNA reads TGCAGCTCCCACCCCCCAACAGTTTCTGGAAACACCATATATTTT. It translates to CSSHPPTVSGNTIYF. Together with reference TRBV29-1 and TRBJ1-3, the CDR3 gives the full variable domain: SAVISQKPSRDICQRGTSLTIQCQVDSQVTMMFWYRQQPGQSLTLIATANQGSEATYESGFVIDKFPISRPNLTFSTLTVSNMSPEDSSIYLCSSHPPTVSGNTIYFGEGSWLTVV.

The chain links TRBV7-9 to TRBJ1-1, with TRBD1 matching over 9 bases. The J segment lost 4 bases and the V segment lost 0 bases, leaving 3 bases of the junction unmatched. The CDR3 loop spans 15 amino acids. The V gene's germline CDR1 is SEHNR and CDR2 FQNEAQ (reference sequence). In nucleotides, the CDR3 is TGTGCCAGCAGCTTAGCGGGGACAGGGACCACTGAAGCTTTCTTT. It encodes CASSLAGTGTTEAFF.

The V gene is TRBV15, the J gene TRBJ2-1; D unclear. Between the trimmed V and J ends, which lost 5 bases and 1 base, there was a span of 3 bases. The CDR3 has 12 residues. Germline CDR1 and CDR2: LNHNV and YYDKDF (reference sequence). CDR3 sequence reads: CATSPSYNEQFF. In nucleotides, the CDR3 is TGTGCCACCAGCCCTTCCTACAATGAGCAGTTCTTC.

The chain joins TRBV6-4 to TRBJ1-2, with 10 bases lining up with TRBD1. Per germline, CDR1 MRHNA and CDR2 SNTAGT. CDR3 length: 17 residues. The V and J ends lost 0 bases and 7 bases, in that order; junction bases with no gene match: 11. The CDR3 region is CASSDSIEGQGPGGYTF. The CDR3 nucleotides are TGTGCCAGCAGTGACTCGATAGAGGGACAGGGGCCCGGTGGCTACACCTTC.

The chain has TRBV5-1 and TRBJ2-1; D may be TRBD1 (6 bases). V dropped 4 bases and J dropped 2 bases, with 13 bases sitting between them. Germline V gives CDR1 SGHRS, CDR2 YFSETQ. The CDR3 is made up of 15 amino acids. CDR3 DNA: TGCGCCAGCAGCCCTCCGCAGGGGACCTACAATGAGCAGTTCTTC. It codes for CASSPPQGTYNEQFF. The full variable domain, completed using reference TRBV5-1 and TRBJ2-1, is KAGVTQTPRYLIKTRGQQVTLSCSPISGHRSVSWYQQTPGQGLQFLFEYFSETQRNKGNFPGRFSGRQFSNSRSEMNVSTLELGDSALYLCASSPPQGTYNEQFFGPGTRLTVL.

This rearrangement joins TRBV19 to TRBJ1-1; D not resolved. V lost 4 bases, J lost 1 base, and 10 bases lay in between. The CDR3 is 14 amino acids. Germline loops: CDR1 LNHDA, CDR2 SQIVND (reference sequence). The CDR3 bases are TGTGCCAGTAGTAAGCTGGCAGGGAACACTGAAGCTTTCTTT. This sequence encodes CASSKLAGNTEAFF.

The rearrangement links TRBV19 to TRBJ2-7, with TRBD2 matching 11 bases. Germline-derived CDR1 and CDR2 are LNHDA and SQIVND (reference sequence). CDR3 length equals 18 residues. Germline trimming cut 10 bases from V and 0 bases from J; bases unmatched to any gene: 17. The CDR3 nucleotides are TGTGCCACCCAACCGGAACACCCGGGACTAGCGGCCTCCTACGAGCAGTACTTC. It translates to CATQPEHPGLAASYEQYF.

This sequence joins TRBV4-1 and TRBJ2-1; TRBD2 matches 9 bases. CDR1 and CDR2 (germline): MGHRA, YSYEKL. The CDR3 totals 17 residues. The V and J ends lost 3 bases and 0 bases, in that order; junction bases with no gene match: 6. This chain's CDR3 is CASSHPAGGSSYNEQFF. DNA of the CDR3: TGCGCCAGCAGCCATCCGGCGGGAGGGAGCTCCTACAATGAGCAGTTCTTC.

This rearrangement joins TRBV6-1 to TRBJ1-1; D uncertain. V was clipped by 5 bases and J by 4 bases, with 11 bases between them. Germline V gives CDR1 MNHNS, CDR2 SASEGT. The CDR3 has 13 residues. The CDR3 sequence: CASSTVVSTEAFF. The DNA of the CDR3 is TGTGCCAGCAGTACCGTGGTCAGCACTGAAGCTTTCTTT.

The rearrangement joins TRBV5-1 to TRBJ2-6, with a weak D call TRBD1 (6 bases). Germline CDR1 and CDR2: SGHRS and YFSETQ. V was cut by 0 bases and J by 0 bases, with 16 bases left in between. This CDR3 has 19 amino acids. In nucleotides, the CDR3 is TGCGCCAGCAGCTTGGTATTTGGGGGACAATTCTCTGGGGCCAACGTCCTGACTTTC. Translating gives CASSLVFGGQFSGANVLTF.

V is TRBV6-5 and J is TRBJ1-4; 8 nucleotides agree with TRBD1. The CDR3 sequence is 15 residues long. From germline, CDR1 is MNHEY and CDR2 SVGAGI. V trimming: 7 bases; J trimming: 0 bases; junction bases outside the gene matches: 4. The chain's CDR3 is CASTTTGATNEKLFF. In DNA, the CDR3 is TGTGCCAGCACTACGACAGGGGCAACTAATGAAAAACTGTTTTTT.

The rearrangement joins TRBV4-1 to TRBJ2-1; D possibly corresponds to TRBD1 (5 bases). Germline V gene data show CDR1 as MGHRA and CDR2 as YSYEKL. The CDR3 extends over 16 amino acids. The germline V and J ends were trimmed by 1 base and 5 bases, with 15 bases remaining between them. CDR3 DNA: TGCGCCAGCAGCCAAGGCAGGGCATATGTAAACAATGAGCAGTTCTTC. Protein sequence: CASSQGRAYVNNEQFF.

This sequence joins TRBV19 and TRBJ2-1; D is unresolved. V was pared by 0 bases and J by 0 bases, with 9 bases between. CDR3 length: 16 residues. Germline CDR1 and CDR2: LNHDA and SQIVND (reference sequence). CDR3 amino acids: CASSIESSFSYNEQFF. DNA for the CDR3: TGTGCCAGTAGTATAGAGTCTTCCTTCTCCTACAATGAGCAGTTCTTC. The whole variable domain, remainder taken from reference TRBV19 and TRBJ2-1, is DGGITQSPKYLFRKEGQNVTLSCEQNLNHDAMYWYRQDPGQGLRLIYYSQIVNDFQKGDIAEGYSVSREKKESFPLTVTSAQKNPTAFYLCASSIESSFSYNEQFFGPGTRLTVL.

The chain links TRBV6-5 to TRBJ2-7; D may be TRBD1 (6 bases). This CDR3 is built from 12 residues. The germline V gene has CDR1 MNHEY and CDR2 SVGAGI. Trimming stripped 7 bases from V and 6 bases from J, with 13 bases between. CDR3 DNA: TGTGCCAGCAAAAAAGGGGGTGGCGAGCAGTACTTC. Its translation is CASKKGGGEQYF.

CDR3 loop: CASSILGHTNNEQFF. The CDR3 DNA reads as TGTGCCAGTAGTATACTGGGACATACGAACAATGAGCAGTTCTTC. The chain employs TRBV19 and TRBJ2-1, with a tentative D call TRBD1 (6 bases). Germline CDR1 reads LNHDA; CDR2 reads SQIVND (reference sequence). Trimming cost V 2 bases and J 5 bases, with 13 bases left between them. The CDR3 sequence is 15 residues long.

The rearrangement uses TRBV30 and TRBJ1-1; D unclear. The CDR3 is 13 residues long. V was cut by 4 bases and J by 3 bases, with 12 bases left in between. The germline V gene encodes CDR1 GTSNPN and CDR2 SVGIG (reference sequence). CDR3 sequence: CAWNPRVDTEAFF. In DNA form, the CDR3 reads TGTGCCTGGAATCCTCGGGTGGACACTGAAGCTTTCTTT.

The chain employs TRBV19 and TRBJ1-2; TRBD1 matches at 7 bases. The CDR3 is 16 residues long. CDR1 and CDR2 from the germline V gene are LNHDA and SQIVND (reference sequence). V shed 8 bases, J shed 2 bases, and the junction held 14 bases outside the gene matches. CDR3 in DNA: TGTGCCAGTGGCTCCGCGGGACAGATTCTAAACTATGGCTACACCTTC. Protein product: CASGSAGQILNYGYTF.

The chain employs TRBV4-2 and TRBJ1-1; 8 nucleotides match TRBD1. The CDR3 is made up of 17 amino acids. Germline V gene data show CDR1 as LGHNA and CDR2 as YNFKEQ. V lost 2 bases to trimming and J lost 5 bases; unmatched junction nucleotides: 13. The CDR3 spells CASSQSHLPWTGTEAFF. CDR3 in DNA: TGTGCCAGCAGCCAAAGCCACCTACCCTGGACAGGGACTGAAGCTTTCTTT.

The genes are TRBV30 and TRBJ1-4; no reliable D call. Germline assignment: CDR1 GTSNPN and CDR2 SVGIG (reference sequence). CDR3 length: 12 residues. Trimming cost V 2 bases and J 7 bases, with 8 bases left between them. This CDR3 reads CAWSPRLEKLFF. The CDR3 nucleotides read TGTGCCTGGAGTCCCAGACTTGAAAAACTGTTTTTT. Drawing the rest from reference TRBV30 and TRBJ1-4, the complete variable domain is SQTIHQWPATLVQPVGSPLSLECTVEGTSNPNLYWYRQAAGRGLQLLFYSVGIGQISSEVPQNLSASRPQDRQFILSSKKLLLSDSGFYLCAWSPRLEKLFFGSGTQLSVL.

J is TRBJ2-3 and V is TRBV19, with 15 bases lining up with TRBD2. The CDR3 spans 18 residues. V gave up 10 bases and J gave up 1 base; unmatched junction bases: 12. Looked up from germline, CDR1 is LNHDA and CDR2 is SQIVND (reference sequence). CDR3 DNA sequence: TGTGCCACCGGAGGACTAGCGGGAGGGATAGGGGGCACAGATACGCAGTATTTT. Encoded protein: CATGGLAGGIGGTDTQYF.

The chain joins TRBV19 to TRBJ2-3; 8 bases agree with TRBD2. The CDR3 has 15 residues. J was trimmed by 1 base and V by 3 bases; bases with no gene match: 3. Per the germline V gene, CDR1 is LNHDA and CDR2 is SQIVND (reference sequence). The CDR3 region is CASSMARGGTDTQYF. As DNA, the CDR3 is TGTGCCAGTAGTATGGCGCGGGGGGGCACAGATACGCAGTATTTT.

The chain is built from TRBV27 and TRBJ1-1; TRBD1 is a possible D gene (6 bases). This CDR3 contains 14 residues. The V gene lost 3 bases and the J gene lost 1 base, with 9 bases spanning the gap. The germline V gene encodes CDR1 MNHEY and CDR2 SMNVEV (reference sequence). CDR3: CASSLGHQNTEAFF. The CDR3 coding sequence is TGTGCCAGCAGTTTGGGACACCAGAACACTGAAGCTTTCTTT.

The chain couples TRBV27 to TRBJ1-1, with no clear D. The CDR3 is 14 amino acids. Looked up from germline, CDR1 is MNHEY and CDR2 is SMNVEV (reference sequence). Trimming cost V 3 bases and J 1 base, with 9 bases left between them. CDR3: CASSFGEGNTEAFF. The CDR3 DNA follows: TGTGCCAGCAGTTTTGGGGAGGGGAACACTGAAGCTTTCTTT.

CDR3 residues: CASSPKRTSGAQETQYF. CDR3 nucleotides: TGTGCCAGCTCACCAAAAAGGACTAGCGGGGCTCAAGAGACCCAGTACTTC. The chain has TRBV18 and TRBJ2-5; TRBD2 aligns across 12 bases. With 2 bases clipped from V and 2 bases from J, the junction kept 6 bases outside the gene matches. This CDR3 has 17 residues. The germline V gene encodes CDR1 KGHSH and CDR2 LQKENI.

The chain combines TRBV15 with TRBJ2-2; 7 bases are shared with TRBD2. The CDR3 is made up of 14 amino acids. V dropped 11 bases and J dropped 2; count of bases not matched to a gene: 8. Germline values: CDR1 LNHNV, CDR2 YYDKDF (reference sequence). The CDR3 DNA reads TGTGCCGCGAAAGCGGGGCCCAACACCGGGGAGCTGTTTTTT. Translating it yields CAAKAGPNTGELFF.

The chain carries TRBV5-1 and TRBJ1-5; 7 bases align to TRBD1. This CDR3 is 15 amino acids long. Germline V gives CDR1 SGHRS, CDR2 YFSETQ. V shed 0 bases and J 5 bases; nucleotides not matched to a gene: 5. CDR3 sequence (DNA): TGCGCCAGCAGCTTGGATGGGACAGAGCATCAGCCCCAGCATTTT. It is translated as CASSLDGTEHQPQHF.

The chain combines TRBV19 with TRBJ1-4; D is unresolved. V was pared by 5 bases and J by 0 bases, with 10 bases between. The CDR3 is 15 residues long. In germline, CDR1 is LNHDA, CDR2 SQIVND (reference sequence). CDR3 protein: CASSSNSATNEKLFF. The DNA of the CDR3 is TGTGCCAGTAGTTCGAACAGTGCAACTAATGAAAAACTGTTTTTT.

The chain links TRBV19 to TRBJ1-6; the D gene is possibly TRBD1 (6 bases). Looked up from germline, CDR1 is LNHDA and CDR2 is SQIVND (reference sequence). Trimming took off 5 bases at V and 5 bases at J, with 16 bases between the two ends. There are 16 residues in the CDR3. Here the CDR3 reads CASSSLGQGNNSPLHF. The CDR3, as DNA: TGTGCCAGTAGTTCCCTGGGCCAGGGGAATAATTCACCCCTCCACTTT.

The rearrangement links TRBV27 to TRBJ2-7; 12 bases are shared with TRBD2. Losses at the gene ends were 5 bases for V and 3 bases for J; bases not matched to a gene: 5. This CDR3 has 15 amino acids. Germline CDR1 is MNHEY and CDR2 is SMNVEV (reference sequence). This CDR3 reads CASSHTSGGYYEQYF. The CDR3 DNA reads TGTGCCAGCAGTCACACTAGCGGGGGGTACTACGAGCAGTACTTC.